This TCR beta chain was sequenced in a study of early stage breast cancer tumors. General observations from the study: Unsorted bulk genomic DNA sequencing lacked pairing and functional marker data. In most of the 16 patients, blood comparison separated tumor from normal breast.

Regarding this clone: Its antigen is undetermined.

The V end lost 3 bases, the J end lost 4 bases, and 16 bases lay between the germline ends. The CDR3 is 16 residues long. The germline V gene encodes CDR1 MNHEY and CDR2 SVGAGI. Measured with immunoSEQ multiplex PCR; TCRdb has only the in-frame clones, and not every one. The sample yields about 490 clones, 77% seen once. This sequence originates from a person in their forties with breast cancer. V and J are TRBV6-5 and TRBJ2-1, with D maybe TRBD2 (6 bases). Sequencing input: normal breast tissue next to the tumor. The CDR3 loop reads CASSYSFGTQYNEQFF. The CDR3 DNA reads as TGTGCCAGCAGTTATTCCTTCGGGACTCAATACAATGAGCAGTTCTTC.